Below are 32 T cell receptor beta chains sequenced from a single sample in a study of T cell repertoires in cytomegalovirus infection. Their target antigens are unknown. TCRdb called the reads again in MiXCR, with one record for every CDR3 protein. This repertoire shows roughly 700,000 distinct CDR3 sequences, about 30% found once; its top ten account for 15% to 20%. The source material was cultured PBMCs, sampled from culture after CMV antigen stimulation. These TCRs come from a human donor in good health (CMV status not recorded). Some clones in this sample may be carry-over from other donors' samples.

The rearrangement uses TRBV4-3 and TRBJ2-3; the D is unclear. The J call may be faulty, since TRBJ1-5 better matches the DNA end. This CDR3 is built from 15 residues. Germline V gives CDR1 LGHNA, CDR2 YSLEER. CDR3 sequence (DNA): TGCGCCAGCAGCCAACGGTCCCTAGTACCAGATACGCAGCATTTT. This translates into CASSQRSLVPDTQHF.

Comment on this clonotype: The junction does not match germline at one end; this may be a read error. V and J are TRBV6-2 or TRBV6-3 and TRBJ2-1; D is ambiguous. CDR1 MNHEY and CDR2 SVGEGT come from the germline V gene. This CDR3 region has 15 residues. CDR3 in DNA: TGTGCCAGCAGTTACTCTCGCACATCCTACAATGTGCAGTTCTTC. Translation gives CASSYSRTSYNVQFF.

For the CDR3, the DNA is TGTGCCATCAGTGATCTTGAGGGGGCCATTGATGAGCAGTTCTTC. Amino acid sequence: CAISDLEGAIDEQFF. The chain links TRBV10-3 to TRBJ2-1; 7 bases fit TRBD1. The germline CDR1 and CDR2 sequences are ENHRY and SYGVKD. V lost 3 bases to trimming and J lost 8 bases; unmatched junction nucleotides: 10. This CDR3 has 15 residues.

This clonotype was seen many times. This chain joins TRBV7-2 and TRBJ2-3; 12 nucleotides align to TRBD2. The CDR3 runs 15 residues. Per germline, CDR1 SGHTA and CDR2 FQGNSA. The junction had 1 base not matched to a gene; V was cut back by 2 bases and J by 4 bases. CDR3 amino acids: CASSLLAGGSDTQYF. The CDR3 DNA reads TGTGCCAGCAGCTTACTAGCGGGGGGGTCAGATACGCAGTATTTT.

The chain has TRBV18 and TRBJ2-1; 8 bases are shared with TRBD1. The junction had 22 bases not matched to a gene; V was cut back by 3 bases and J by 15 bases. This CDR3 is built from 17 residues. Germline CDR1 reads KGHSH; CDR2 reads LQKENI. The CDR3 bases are TGTGCCAGCTCACCGCCAGGGATGGGGGACAGGATGGGGGAAGCGTTCTTC. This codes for CASSPPGMGDRMGEAFF.

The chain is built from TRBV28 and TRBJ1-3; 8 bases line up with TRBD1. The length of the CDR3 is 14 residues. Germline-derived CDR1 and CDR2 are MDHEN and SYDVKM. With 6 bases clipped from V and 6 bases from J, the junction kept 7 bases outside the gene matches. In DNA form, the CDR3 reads TGTGCCAGCAGACCCCAGGGGGCCGAAAACACCATATATTTT. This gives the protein CASRPQGAENTIYF.

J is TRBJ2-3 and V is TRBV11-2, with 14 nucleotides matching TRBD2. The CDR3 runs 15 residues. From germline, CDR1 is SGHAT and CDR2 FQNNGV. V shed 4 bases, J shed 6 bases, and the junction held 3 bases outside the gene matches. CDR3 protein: CASSWTSGGPDTQYF. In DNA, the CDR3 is TGTGCCAGCAGCTGGACTAGCGGGGGGCCGGATACGCAGTATTTT.

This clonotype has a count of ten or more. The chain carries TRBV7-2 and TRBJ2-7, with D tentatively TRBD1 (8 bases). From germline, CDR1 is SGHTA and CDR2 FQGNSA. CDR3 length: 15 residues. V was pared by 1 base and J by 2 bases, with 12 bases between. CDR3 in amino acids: CASSLGAGQAYEQYF. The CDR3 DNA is TGTGCCAGCAGCTTAGGAGCGGGACAGGCCTACGAGCAGTACTTC. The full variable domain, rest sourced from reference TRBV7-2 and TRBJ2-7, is GAGVSQSPSNKVTEKGKDVELRCDPISGHTALYWYRQSLGQGLEFLIYFQGNSAPDKSGLPSDRFSAERTGGSVSTLTIQRTQQEDSAVYLCASSLGAGQAYEQYFGPGTRLTVT.

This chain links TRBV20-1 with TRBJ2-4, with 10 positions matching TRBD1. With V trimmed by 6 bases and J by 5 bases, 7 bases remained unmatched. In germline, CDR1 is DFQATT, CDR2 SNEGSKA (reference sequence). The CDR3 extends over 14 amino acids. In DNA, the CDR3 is TGCAGTGCCAACGGACAGGGGGAGGAAAACATTCAGTACTTC. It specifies CSANGQGEENIQYF.

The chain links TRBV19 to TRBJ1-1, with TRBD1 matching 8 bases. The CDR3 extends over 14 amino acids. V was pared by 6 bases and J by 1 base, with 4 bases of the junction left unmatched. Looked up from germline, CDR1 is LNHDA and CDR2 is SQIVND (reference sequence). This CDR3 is CASREQGENTEAFF. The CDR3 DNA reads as TGTGCCAGTAGGGAACAGGGGGAGAACACTGAAGCTTTCTTT.

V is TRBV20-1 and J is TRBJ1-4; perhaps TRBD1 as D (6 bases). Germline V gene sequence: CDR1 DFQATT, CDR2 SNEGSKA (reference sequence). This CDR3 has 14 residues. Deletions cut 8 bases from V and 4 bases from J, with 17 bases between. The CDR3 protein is CSSLSGTHNEKLFF. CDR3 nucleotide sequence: TGCAGTTCCCTTTCGGGGACACATAATGAAAAACTGTTTTTT.

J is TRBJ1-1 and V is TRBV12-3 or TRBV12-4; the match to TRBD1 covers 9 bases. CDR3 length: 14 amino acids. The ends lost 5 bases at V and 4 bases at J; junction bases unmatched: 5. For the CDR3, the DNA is TGTGCCAGCAGTGGGACAGGGCAGGCCACTGAAGCTTTCTTT. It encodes CASSGTGQATEAFF.

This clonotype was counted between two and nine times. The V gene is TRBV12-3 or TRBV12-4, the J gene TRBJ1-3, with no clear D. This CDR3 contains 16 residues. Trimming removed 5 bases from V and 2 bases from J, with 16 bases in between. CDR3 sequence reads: CASSPRSLSAGNTIYF. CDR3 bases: TGTGCCAGCAGTCCACGAAGTCTAAGCGCTGGAAACACCATATATTTT.

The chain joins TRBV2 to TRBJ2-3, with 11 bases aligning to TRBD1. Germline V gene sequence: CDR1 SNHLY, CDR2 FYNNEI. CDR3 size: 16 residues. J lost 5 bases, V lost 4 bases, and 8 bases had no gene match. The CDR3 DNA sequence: TGTGCCAGCAGTGGACCGGGACAGGGGGTACAAGATACGCAGTATTTT. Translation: CASSGPGQGVQDTQYF.

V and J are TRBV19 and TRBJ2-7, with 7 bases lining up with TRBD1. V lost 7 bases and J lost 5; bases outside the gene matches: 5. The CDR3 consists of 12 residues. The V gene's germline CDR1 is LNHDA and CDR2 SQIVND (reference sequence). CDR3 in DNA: TGTGCCAGTAACAGGCAGGGGGACGAGCAGTACTTC. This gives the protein CASNRQGDEQYF. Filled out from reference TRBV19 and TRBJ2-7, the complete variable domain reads DGGITQSPKYLFRKEGQNVTLSCEQNLNHDAMYWYRQDPGQGLRLIYYSQIVNDFQKGDIAEGYSVSREKKESFPLTVTSAQKNPTAFYLCASNRQGDEQYFGPGTRLTVT.

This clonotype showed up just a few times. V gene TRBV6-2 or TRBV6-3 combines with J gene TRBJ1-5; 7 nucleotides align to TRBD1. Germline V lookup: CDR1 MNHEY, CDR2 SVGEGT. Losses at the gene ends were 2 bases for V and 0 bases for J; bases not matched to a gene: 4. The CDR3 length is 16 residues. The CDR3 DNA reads TGTGCCAGCAGTTACCGGACAGGATATAGCAATCAGCCCCAGCATTTT. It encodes CASSYRTGYSNQPQHF.

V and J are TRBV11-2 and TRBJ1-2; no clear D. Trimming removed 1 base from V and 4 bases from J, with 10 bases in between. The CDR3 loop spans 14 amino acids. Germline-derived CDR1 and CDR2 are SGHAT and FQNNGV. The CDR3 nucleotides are TGTGCCAGCAGCTTAGCGCGGTTTGCCTATGGCTACACCTTC. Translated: CASSLARFAYGYTF. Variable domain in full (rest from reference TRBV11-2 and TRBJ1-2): EAGVAQSPRYKIIEKRQSVAFWCNPISGHATLYWYQQILGQGPKLLIQFQNNGVVDDSQLPKDRFSAERLKGVDSTLKIQPAKLEDSAVYLCASSLARFAYGYTFGSGTRLTVV.

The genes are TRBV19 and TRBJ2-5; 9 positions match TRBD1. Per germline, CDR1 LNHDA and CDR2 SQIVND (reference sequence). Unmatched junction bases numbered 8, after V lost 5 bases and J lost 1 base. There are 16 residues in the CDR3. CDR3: CASSPGTGTIQETQYF. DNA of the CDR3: TGTGCCAGTAGTCCAGGGACAGGGACCATCCAAGAGACCCAGTACTTC.

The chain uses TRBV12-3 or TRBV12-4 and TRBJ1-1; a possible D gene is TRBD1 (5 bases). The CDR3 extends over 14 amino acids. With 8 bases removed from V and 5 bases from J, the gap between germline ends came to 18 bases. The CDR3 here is CASGRAGSGTEAFF. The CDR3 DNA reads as TGTGCCAGCGGTCGGGCAGGGTCGGGAACTGAAGCTTTCTTT.

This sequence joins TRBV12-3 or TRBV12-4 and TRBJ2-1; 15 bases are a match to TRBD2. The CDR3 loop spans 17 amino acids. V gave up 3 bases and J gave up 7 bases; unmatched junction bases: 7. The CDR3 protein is CASSFRTSGRARNEQFF. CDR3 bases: TGTGCCAGCAGTTTCCGGACTAGCGGGAGGGCACGGAATGAGCAGTTCTTC.

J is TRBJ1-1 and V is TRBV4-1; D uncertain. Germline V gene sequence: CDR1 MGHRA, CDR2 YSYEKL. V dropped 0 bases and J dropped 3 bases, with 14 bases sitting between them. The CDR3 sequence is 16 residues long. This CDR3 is CASSQDARRRDTEAFF. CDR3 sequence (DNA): TGCGCCAGCAGCCAAGATGCCCGCCGCCGGGACACTGAAGCTTTCTTT.

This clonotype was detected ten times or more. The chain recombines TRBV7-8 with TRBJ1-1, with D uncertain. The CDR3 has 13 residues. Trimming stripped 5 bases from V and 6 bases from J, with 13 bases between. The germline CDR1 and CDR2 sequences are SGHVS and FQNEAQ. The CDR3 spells CASSDGPGAEAFF. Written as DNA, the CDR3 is TGTGCCAGCAGCGACGGACCCGGGGCTGAAGCTTTCTTT.

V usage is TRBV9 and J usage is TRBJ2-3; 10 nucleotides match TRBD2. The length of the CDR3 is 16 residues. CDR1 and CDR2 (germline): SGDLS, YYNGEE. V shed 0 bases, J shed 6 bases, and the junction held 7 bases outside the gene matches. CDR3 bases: TGTGCCAGCAGCGTAGGCACTAGCGGGATCACTGATACGCAGTATTTT. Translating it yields CASSVGTSGITDTQYF.

In nucleotides, the CDR3 is TGCAGTGCTAGCGGGACATTTAGCAATCAGCCCCAGCATTTT. Protein: CSASGTFSNQPQHF. V usage is TRBV20-1 and J usage is TRBJ1-5; perhaps TRBD1 as D (6 bases). The CDR3 is 14 residues long. CDR1 and CDR2 from the germline V gene are DFQATT and SNEGSKA (reference sequence). Trimming took 3 bases from V and 0 from J, leaving 9 bases between them.

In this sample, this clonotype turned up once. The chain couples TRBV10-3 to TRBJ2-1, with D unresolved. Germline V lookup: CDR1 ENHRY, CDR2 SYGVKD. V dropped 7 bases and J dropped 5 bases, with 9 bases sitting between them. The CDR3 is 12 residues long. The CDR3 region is CAIKVSDNEQFF. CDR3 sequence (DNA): TGTGCCATCAAAGTAAGCGACAATGAGCAGTTCTTC.

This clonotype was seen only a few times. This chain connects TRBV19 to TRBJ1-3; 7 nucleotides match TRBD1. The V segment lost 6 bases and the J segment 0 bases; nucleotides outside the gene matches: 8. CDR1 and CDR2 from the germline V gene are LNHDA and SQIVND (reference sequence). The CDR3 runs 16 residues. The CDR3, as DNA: TGTGCCAGTAGCCGCTTCGGGACAGCCTCTGGAAACACCATATATTTT. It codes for CASSRFGTASGNTIYF.

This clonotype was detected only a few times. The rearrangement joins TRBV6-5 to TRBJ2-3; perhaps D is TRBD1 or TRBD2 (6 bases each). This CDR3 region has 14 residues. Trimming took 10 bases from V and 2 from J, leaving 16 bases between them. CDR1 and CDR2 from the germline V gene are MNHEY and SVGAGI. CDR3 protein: CATHPGGLTDTQYF. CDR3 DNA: TGTGCCACTCATCCCGGGGGCCTCACAGATACGCAGTATTTT.

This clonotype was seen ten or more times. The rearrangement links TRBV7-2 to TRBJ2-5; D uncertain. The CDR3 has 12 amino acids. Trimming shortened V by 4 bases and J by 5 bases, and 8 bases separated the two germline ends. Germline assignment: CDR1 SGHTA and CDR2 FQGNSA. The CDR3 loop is CASSYTRETQYF. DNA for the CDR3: TGTGCCAGCAGCTATACGAGGGAGACCCAGTACTTC.

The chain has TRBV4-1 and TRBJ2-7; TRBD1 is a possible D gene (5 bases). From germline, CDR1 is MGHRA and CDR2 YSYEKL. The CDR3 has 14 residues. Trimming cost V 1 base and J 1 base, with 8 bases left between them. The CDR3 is CASSQGGYSYEQYF. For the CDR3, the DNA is TGCGCCAGCAGCCAAGGGGGCTATTCCTACGAGCAGTACTTC.

DNA of the CDR3: TGTGCCAGCAGCTTTACAGGGGCGGAGGGCTACACCTTC. Translated, it gives CASSFTGAEGYTF. This sequence joins TRBV7-2 and TRBJ1-2; 7 nucleotides line up with TRBD1. The ends lost 3 bases at V and 8 bases at J; junction bases unmatched: 6. Germline CDR1 SGHTA, CDR2 FQGNSA. CDR3 length equals 13 residues. The variable domain in full, completed from reference TRBV7-2 and TRBJ1-2, reads GAGVSQSPSNKVTEKGKDVELRCDPISGHTALYWYRQSLGQGLEFLIYFQGNSAPDKSGLPSDRFSAERTGGSVSTLTIQRTQQEDSAVYLCASSFTGAEGYTFGSGTRLTVV.

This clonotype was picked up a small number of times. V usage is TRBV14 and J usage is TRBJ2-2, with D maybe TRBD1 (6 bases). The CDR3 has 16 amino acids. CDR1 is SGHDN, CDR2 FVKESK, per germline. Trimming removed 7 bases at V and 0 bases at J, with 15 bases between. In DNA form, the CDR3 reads TGTGCCAGCATGACCGGGACACCCACGAACACCGGGGAGCTGTTTTTT. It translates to CASMTGTPTNTGELFF.

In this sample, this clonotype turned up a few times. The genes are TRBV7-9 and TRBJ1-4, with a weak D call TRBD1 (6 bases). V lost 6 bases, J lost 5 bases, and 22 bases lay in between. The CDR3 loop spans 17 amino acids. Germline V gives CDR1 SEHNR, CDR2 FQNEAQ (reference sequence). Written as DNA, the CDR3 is TGTGCCAGCAGTCGAGCCGGTAGGGGGTCCGGGAATGAAAAACTGTTTTTT. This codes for CASSRAGRGSGNEKLFF.